A selection of T cell receptor beta chains follows, all from one sample in a study of blood T cell repertoires in COVID-19. Produced via immunoSEQ multiplex PCR; TCRdb's table is partial and in-frame only. This table holds 100,000 to 150,000 clones, roughly 84% found once. Material: PBMCs or T cells enriched from blood (not recorded which). The receptors originated from a woman aged 25 to 39 who had recovered from COVID-19. Both conserved end residues are part of each CDR3. A D gene is named only where the DNA matches it firmly. Not all rows give a size; the values are once, few, many and, for expanded clones, a class.

j_gene | v_gene | d_gene | len | abundance | CDR3aa | CDR3nt
TRBJ2-7 | TRBV5-1 | TRBD1 | 15 | NA | CASSSRQGPSYEQYF | TGCGCCAGCAGCTCCCGACAGGGACCCTCCTACGAGCAGTACTTC
TRBJ2-1 | TRBV9 | TRBD2 | 14 | once | CASSVGGRANEQFF | TGTGCCAGCAGCGTTGGCGGGAGGGCTAATGAGCAGTTCTTC
TRBJ1-2 | TRBV4-3 | NA | 13 | NA | CASSHSGQHGYTF | TGCGCCAGCAGCCACAGTGGGCAGCATGGCTACACCTTC
TRBJ1-1 | TRBV19 | TRBD1 | 15 | once | CASSADRAMNTEAFF | TGTGCCAGTAGTGCAGACAGGGCGATGAACACTGAAGCTTTCTTT
TRBJ1-1 | TRBV29-1 | TRBD1 | 14 | NA | CSVEVKGARTEAFF | TGCAGCGTTGAGGTGAAGGGGGCGCGAACTGAAGCTTTCTTT
TRBJ2-1 | TRBV5-5 | TRBD2 | 16 | NA | CASSLELAGVYNEQFF | TGTGCCAGCAGCTTGGAACTAGCGGGAGTCTACAATGAGCAGTTCTTC
TRBJ1-4 | TRBV10-3 | NA | 16 | NA | CAISDPRSGTNEKLFF | TGTGCCATCAGTGACCCCCGGAGTGGGACTAATGAAAAACTGTTTTTT
TRBJ1-4 | TRBV6-2/TRBV6-3 | NA | 16 | NA | CASSSYRPLRDEKLFF | TGTGCCAGCAGTTCCTACCGGCCACTTCGGGATGAAAAACTGTTTTTT
TRBJ2-6 | TRBV5-1 | TRBD1 | 16 | once | CASSAGQGSGANVLTF | TGCGCCAGCAGCGCCGGACAGGGTTCTGGGGCCAACGTCCTGACTTTC
TRBJ1-4 | TRBV5-1 | NA | 14 | NA | CASSMDSFNEKLFF | TGCGCCAGCAGCATGGACAGCTTTAATGAAAAACTGTTTTTT
TRBJ2-5 | TRBV7-8 | TRBD2 | 15 | NA | CASSLGLAGEETQYF | TGTGCCAGCAGCTTAGGACTAGCGGGAGAAGAGACCCAGTACTTC
TRBJ2-3 | TRBV5-1 | NA | 14 | NA | CASSFGRGTDTQYF | TGCGCCAGCAGCTTTGGCAGGGGCACAGATACGCAGTATTTT
TRBJ2-7 | TRBV30 | TRBD1 | 14 | once | CAWRRGDRFYEQYF | TGTGCCTGGAGGCGAGGGGACAGATTCTACGAGCAGTACTTC
TRBJ1-4 | TRBV4-1 | NA | 16 | NA | CASSQDWGRLNEKLFF | TGCGCCAGCAGCCAAGATTGGGGCAGGCTGAATGAAAAACTGTTTTTT
TRBJ1-6 | TRBV30 | NA | 13 | few | CAWASSYNSPLHF | TGTGCCTGGGCCAGCTCCTATAATTCACCCCTCCACTTT
TRBJ1-4 | TRBV6-5 | NA | 14 | NA | CASSYQEPNEKLFF | TGTGCCAGCAGTTACCAGGAACCTAATGAAAAACTGTTTTTT
TRBJ2-5 | TRBV30 | TRBD2 | 14 | NA | CAWSVSLAVEAQYF | TGTGCCTGGAGTGTATCCCTAGCGGTAGAGGCCCAGTACTTC
TRBJ2-7 | TRBV27 | TRBD1 | 15 | NA | CASSPGTGSHYEQYF | TGTGCCAGCAGTCCCGGGACAGGTTCCCACTACGAGCAGTACTTC
TRBJ2-1 | TRBV5-4 | TRBD2 | 16 | NA | CASSLDGTSGINEQFF | TGTGCCAGCAGCTTGGATGGGACTAGCGGGATTAATGAGCAGTTCTTC
TRBJ2-2 | TRBV2 | TRBD2 | 14 | NA | CASSDGGGTGELFF | TGTGCCAGCAGTGACGGGGGAGGGACCGGGGAGCTGTTTTTT
TRBJ1-6 | TRBV7-9 | TRBD1 | 14 | NA | CASSKTGARSPLHF | TGTGCCAGCAGCAAAACAGGGGCACGTTCACCCCTCCACTTT
TRBJ1-5 | TRBV7-3 | NA | 13 | once | CASSLMQGQPQHF | TGTGCCAGCAGCTTAATGCAGGGGCAGCCCCAGCATTTT
TRBJ2-3 | TRBV6-6 | TRBD2 | 15 | NA | CASSFSGRSADTQYF | TGTGCCAGCAGTTTTAGCGGGAGGTCTGCAGATACGCAGTATTTT
TRBJ1-2 | TRBV5-1 | NA | 13 | NA | CASSLAGSYGYTF | TGCGCCAGCAGCTTGGCGGGGTCCTATGGCTACACCTTC
TRBJ2-7 | TRBV7-3 | TRBD1 | 14 | few | CASSLGGQGSEQYF | TGTGCCAGCAGCTTAGGGGGACAGGGCTCCGAGCAGTACTTC